Below, 32 T cell receptor beta chains from the same sample are listed, as sequenced in a study of T cells in Graves' hyperthyroidism and ophthalmopathy. Amplified TCR beta CDR3 regions came from RNA transcripts. TCR CDR3 regions were first amplified by RT-PCR with HTBI primers. TCRdb re-called the multiplex PCR reads through MiXCR, storing one row per CDR3 protein. The table lists hundreds of thousands of distinct CDR3 sequences, roughly 21% of them singletons. Sequencing was carried out using blood. The receptors were sampled from a man between 35 and 55 years old with Graves' ophthalmopathy.

Ten or more counts support this clonotype. The genes are TRBV20-1 and TRBJ2-3; TRBD2 matches at 11 bases. This CDR3 is 16 amino acids long. Germline V gene lookup returns CDR1 DFQATT and CDR2 SNEGSKA (reference sequence). The ends lost 5 bases at V and 0 bases at J; junction bases unmatched: 7. CDR3 amino acids: CSAAGTSGTSTDTQYF. The CDR3 nucleotides are TGCAGTGCTGCCGGGACTAGCGGAACTAGCACAGATACGCAGTATTTT.

The sample holds a few counts of this clonotype. The rearrangement uses TRBV20-1 and TRBJ1-5; D not certain. The CDR3 is 13 amino acids. The ends were cut back, 0 bases at V and 10 bases at J, with 13 bases in the middle. CDR1 and CDR2 (germline): DFQATT, SNEGSKA (reference sequence). The CDR3 DNA reads TGCAGTGCTAGAGAACGGGGAATGTCTCCCCAGCATTTT. Its translation: CSARERGMSPQHF.

Ten or more counts support this clonotype. V gene TRBV30 combines with J gene TRBJ2-1; D is possibly TRBD1 (5 bases). This CDR3 contains 11 residues. The V and J ends lost 3 bases and 7 bases respectively, with 7 bases between them. Germline V gene lookup returns CDR1 GTSNPN and CDR2 SVGIG (reference sequence). CDR3 coding DNA: TGTGCCTGGAGCTCAGGGAATGAGCAGTTCTTC. Translating it yields CAWSSGNEQFF.

This clonotype was counted ten times or more. This rearrangement joins TRBV12-3 or TRBV12-4 to TRBJ2-6, with D uncertain. Trimming removed 7 bases from V and 0 bases from J, with 4 bases in between. The CDR3 spans 13 residues. CDR3 in amino acids: CASMNSGANVLTF. CDR3 nucleotides: TGTGCCAGCATGAACTCTGGGGCCAACGTCCTGACTTTC.

This clonotype was detected a few times. V gene TRBV6-1 combines with J gene TRBJ1-5; D perhaps matches TRBD1 (5 bases). Germline V gene sequence: CDR1 MNHNS, CDR2 SASEGT. The CDR3 is made up of 15 amino acids. Trimming shortened V by 7 bases and J by 0 bases, and 13 bases separated the two germline ends. The CDR3 DNA reads TGTGCCAGCAATACGGGACGGAATAGCAATCAGCCCCAGCATTTT. Amino acid sequence: CASNTGRNSNQPQHF.

The chain uses TRBV4-2 and TRBJ1-2; D is uncertain. V was pared by 0 bases and J by 0 bases, with 8 bases between. CDR3 length: 15 residues. Germline lookup yields CDR1 LGHNA and CDR2 YNFKEQ. The CDR3 here is CASSQDIQTNYGYTF. DNA for the CDR3: TGTGCCAGCAGCCAAGATATCCAGACTAACTATGGCTACACCTTC.

Ten or more counts support this clonotype. The rearrangement uses TRBV11-2 and TRBJ2-1; D possibly matches TRBD1 or TRBD2 (5 bases each). V lost 1 base and J lost 4, with 11 bases in between. Germline V gene lookup returns CDR1 SGHAT and CDR2 FQNNGV. The CDR3 sequence is 15 residues long. The CDR3 here is CASSLGDPTYNEQFF. The CDR3 DNA reads TGTGCCAGCAGCTTAGGGGACCCGACTTACAATGAGCAGTTCTTC.

The V and J genes are TRBV11-3 and TRBJ2-3; D may be TRBD2 (6 bases). V was cut by 4 bases and J by 0 bases, with 17 bases left in between. The germline CDR1 and CDR2 sequences are SGHNT and YENEEA. There are 17 residues in the CDR3. The CDR3 DNA sequence: TGTGCCAGCAGCTCAGGCCGGCTAGCGTCTAGCACAGATACGCAGTATTTT. Protein sequence: CASSSGRLASSTDTQYF.

This clonotype was seen at least ten times. V gene TRBV2 combines with J gene TRBJ2-2; no firm D call. The V end lost 2 bases, the J end lost 0 bases, and 7 bases lay between the germline ends. The CDR3 is made up of 15 amino acids. Per the germline V gene, CDR1 is SNHLY and CDR2 is FYNNEI. Here the CDR3 reads CASSELAANTGELFF. For the CDR3, the DNA is TGTGCCAGCAGTGAATTAGCTGCGAACACCGGGGAGCTGTTTTTT.

A few counts support this clonotype. This chain joins TRBV18 and TRBJ2-7; D may correspond to TRBD1 or TRBD2 (6 bases each). CDR3 length: 16 amino acids. In germline, CDR1 is KGHSH, CDR2 LQKENI. V gave up 0 bases and J gave up 0 bases, with 12 bases separating them. The chain's CDR3 is CASSPPIRGLSYEQYF. CDR3 DNA sequence: TGTGCCAGCTCACCACCGATCAGGGGACTCTCCTACGAGCAGTACTTC.

This clonotype was recorded at least ten times. The V call is TRBV12-3 or TRBV12-4, the J call TRBJ1-1; D remains ambiguous. CDR3 length equals 14 residues. V was trimmed by 2 bases and J by 4 bases, leaving 11 bases between them. CDR3 nucleotides: TGTGCCAGCAGTTTATCAGGAGGAAGCACTGAAGCTTTCTTT. Amino acids: CASSLSGGSTEAFF.

This clonotype was picked up many times. The chain combines TRBV10-3 with TRBJ2-7; D is ambiguous. The CDR3 extends over 11 amino acids. The V and J ends lost 3 bases and 3 bases respectively, with 3 bases between them. Germline lookup yields CDR1 ENHRY and CDR2 SYGVKD. The DNA for the CDR3 is TGTGCCATCAGTGATAGCTACGAGCAGTACTTC. Encoded protein: CAISDSYEQYF.

This rearrangement joins TRBV25-1 to TRBJ2-2; no reliable D call. The CDR3 extends over 15 amino acids. The germline CDR1 and CDR2 sequences are MGHDK and SYGVNS. Trimming cost V 5 bases and J 0 bases, with 10 bases left between them. DNA for the CDR3: TGTGCCAGCAGTCCAACGAGCGCGAACACCGGGGAGCTGTTTTTT. Its protein product is CASSPTSANTGELFF.

There are many counts of this clonotype. This chain uses TRBV11-2 with TRBJ2-6; D gene unclear. The CDR3 extends over 14 amino acids. Per the germline V gene, CDR1 is SGHAT and CDR2 is FQNNGV. The V end lost 4 bases, the J end lost 2 bases, and 6 bases lay between the germline ends. CDR3 sequence: CASSSVTGANVLTF. In DNA form, the CDR3 reads TGTGCCAGCAGCTCTGTTACTGGGGCCAACGTCCTGACTTTC.

The chain is built from TRBV9 and TRBJ1-1; TRBD1 is a possible D gene (5 bases). V was trimmed by 6 bases and J by 5 bases, leaving 14 bases between them. CDR3 length: 13 residues. Germline CDR1 SGDLS, CDR2 YYNGEE. Here the CDR3 reads CASTPIEGTEAFF. The CDR3 nucleotides are TGTGCCAGCACCCCGATCGAGGGGACTGAAGCTTTCTTT.

This clonotype was observed once. In DNA form, the CDR3 reads TGTGCCAGCAGCCGCGGGACGGCCGACGACAAGCAGTACTTC. Translated: CASSRGTADDKQYF. V is TRBV11-2 and J is TRBJ2-7; tentatively, D is TRBD2 (6 bases). CDR1 and CDR2 (germline): SGHAT, FQNNGV. V gave up 5 bases and J gave up 8 bases, with 19 bases separating them. The CDR3 spans 14 residues.

This chain joins TRBV6-1 and TRBJ2-7; D might be TRBD2 (6 bases). Germline lookup yields CDR1 MNHNS and CDR2 SASEGT. The V end was cut by 2 bases, the J end by 2 bases, with 10 bases between. The CDR3 extends over 14 amino acids. The CDR3: CASSERGGPYEQYF. In nucleotides, the CDR3 is TGTGCCAGCAGTGAAAGGGGAGGTCCCTACGAGCAGTACTTC.

The gene calls are TRBV27 and TRBJ1-2, with a weak D call TRBD1 (5 bases). V was trimmed by 5 bases and J by 7 bases, leaving 35 bases between them. The germline V gene has CDR1 MNHEY and CDR2 SMNVEV (reference sequence). The CDR3 extends over 20 amino acids. In DNA form, the CDR3 reads TGTGCCAGCAGTCCCAACCGACACCCGACACCCCCCCTTAAGGGGTTTGGCTACACCTTC. Translating gives CASSPNRHPTPPLKGFGYTF.

The V call is TRBV28, the J call TRBJ1-5, with 8 bases lining up with TRBD1. The CDR3 is 15 residues long. V shed 5 bases, J shed 5 bases, and the junction held 8 bases outside the gene matches. Germline V gene sequence: CDR1 MDHEN, CDR2 SYDVKM. Written as DNA, the CDR3 is TGTGCCAGCAGTCCGACGGACAGGGATTATCAGCCCCAGCATTTT. Translation: CASSPTDRDYQPQHF. Looking up the rest from reference TRBV28 and TRBJ1-5 gives the full variable domain: DVKVTQSSRYLVKRTGEKVFLECVQDMDHENMFWYRQDPGLGLRLIYFSYDVKMKEKGDIPEGYSVSREKKERFSLILESASTNQTSMYLCASSPTDRDYQPQHFGDGTRLSIL.

V and J are TRBV14 and TRBJ1-6; no definite D call. The germline V gene has CDR1 SGHDN and CDR2 FVKESK. CDR3 length: 13 amino acids. The V and J ends lost 0 bases and 14 bases respectively, with 11 bases between them. CDR3 nucleotide sequence: TGTGCCAGCAGCCAAGATCTGATTTCGACCCTCCACTTT. This sequence encodes CASSQDLISTLHF.

V usage is TRBV6-6 and J usage is TRBJ2-1; D could derive from TRBD1 or TRBD2 (5 bases each). Germline loops: CDR1 MNHNY, CDR2 SVGAGI (reference sequence). The length of the CDR3 is 20 residues. V was pared by 0 bases and J by 2 bases, with 23 bases between. The CDR3 here is CASSYSRGTPPGTTYNEQFF. CDR3 bases: TGTGCCAGCAGTTACTCGAGAGGGACCCCTCCGGGAACCACCTACAATGAGCAGTTCTTC.

This clonotype was counted between two and nine times. The rearrangement links TRBV4-2 to TRBJ2-7, with TRBD2 identical over 12 bases. This CDR3 spans 18 amino acids. Trimming removed 0 bases from V and 6 bases from J; junction bases left unmatched: 12. CDR1 is LGHNA, CDR2 YNFKEQ, per germline. The CDR3 region has the DNA TGTGCCAGCAGCCAAGATCCGGTCCTAGCGGGGGGGCCGGGCGAGCAGTACTTC. Translated: CASSQDPVLAGGPGEQYF.

In this sample, this clonotype turned up many times. The V call is TRBV29-1, the J call TRBJ1-1, with 8 bases lining up with TRBD1. The CDR3 contains 13 residues. Per the germline V gene, CDR1 is SQVTM and CDR2 is ANQGSEA. J lost 1 base, V lost 4 bases, and 2 bases had no gene match. The CDR3 protein is CSVAGQANTEAFF. The CDR3, as DNA: TGCAGCGTTGCGGGACAGGCGAACACTGAAGCTTTCTTT.

The chain joins TRBV19 to TRBJ1-1, with 7 bases lining up with TRBD1. This CDR3 is 16 amino acids long. Germline V gives CDR1 LNHDA, CDR2 SQIVND (reference sequence). Trimming at V came to 5 bases and at J to 4 bases, leaving 13 bases not matched to a gene. The CDR3 reads CASSPEQGYGLTEAFF. Here the CDR3 DNA reads TGTGCCAGTAGTCCGGAACAGGGGTACGGACTCACTGAAGCTTTCTTT.

This clonotype was counted many times. This chain links TRBV6-1 with TRBJ2-1; 7 bases agree with TRBD2. Germline lookup yields CDR1 MNHNS and CDR2 SASEGT. With 2 bases clipped from V and 3 bases from J, the junction kept 10 bases outside the gene matches. There are 17 residues in the CDR3. The CDR3 region is CASSEYGQGGFYNEQFF. Written as DNA, the CDR3 is TGTGCCAGCAGTGAATACGGGCAGGGAGGGTTCTACAATGAGCAGTTCTTC.

As regards this clonotype: Being one base from a much bigger clone, this may be a read error. The chain uses TRBV20-1 and TRBJ2-7; D not certain. Trimming stripped 0 bases from V and 7 bases from J, with 16 bases between. From germline, CDR1 is DFQATT and CDR2 SNEGSKA (reference sequence). The CDR3 covers 14 residues. For the CDR3, the DNA is TGCAGTGCTAGAGATTACGCACACGTGAGTGAGCAGTACTTC. It is translated as CSARDYAHVSEQYF.

This clonotype was observed at least ten times. The rearrangement joins TRBV18 to TRBJ2-1; 15 positions agree with TRBD2. Germline values: CDR1 KGHSH, CDR2 LQKENI. With 3 bases clipped from V and 8 bases from J, the junction kept 8 bases outside the gene matches. The length of the CDR3 is 17 residues. The CDR3 region has the DNA TGTGCCAGCTCACCCCCGGGACTAGCGGGAGGTTCCCATGAGCAGTTCTTC. Translated, it gives CASSPPGLAGGSHEQFF.

The chain uses TRBV20-1 and TRBJ2-3, with D possibly TRBD2 on 6 matching bases. The CDR3 is 15 amino acids. Germline CDR1 and CDR2: DFQATT and SNEGSKA (reference sequence). V lost 1 base, J lost 6 bases, and 17 bases lay in between. Here the CDR3 reads CSARGKPGEEDTQYF. The CDR3 region has the DNA TGCAGTGCTAGAGGGAAGCCCGGGGAGGAGGATACGCAGTATTTT.

This clonotype appeared a few times. The chain recombines TRBV11-2 with TRBJ2-2; D remains ambiguous. The germline gives CDR1 SGHAT, CDR2 FQNNGV. The V end lost 2 bases, the J end lost 4 bases, and 8 bases lay between the germline ends. The CDR3 extends over 14 amino acids. In DNA form, the CDR3 reads TGTGCCAGCAGCTTAATATCTAGCACCGGGGAGCTGTTTTTT. Translated, it gives CASSLISSTGELFF.

CDR3 nucleotides: TGTGCCACCAGCAGAGATAGGCCGACTCGAGGGGAGACCCAGTACTTC. Translation gives CATSRDRPTRGETQYF. The chain combines TRBV15 with TRBJ2-5; possible D gene TRBD2, 5 bases. Trimming left V 0 bases short and J 5 bases short, with 16 bases between. Germline V CDR1 and CDR2: LNHNV, YYDKDF (reference sequence). The CDR3 has 16 amino acids.

The chain employs TRBV11-2 and TRBJ2-3; 7 bases fit TRBD1. The V gene's germline CDR1 is SGHAT and CDR2 FQNNGV. This CDR3 contains 19 residues. With 3 bases clipped from V and 2 bases from J, the junction kept 17 bases outside the gene matches. This chain's CDR3 is CASSFSPYRDRNSTDTQYF. CDR3 DNA sequence: TGTGCCAGCAGCTTTTCCCCGTACAGGGACAGAAATTCCACAGATACGCAGTATTTT. Using reference TRBV11-2 and TRBJ2-3 for the parts outside the CDR3, the full variable domain is EAGVAQSPRYKIIEKRQSVAFWCNPISGHATLYWYQQILGQGPKLLIQFQNNGVVDDSQLPKDRFSAERLKGVDSTLKIQPAKLEDSAVYLCASSFSPYRDRNSTDTQYFGPGTRLTVL.

The rearrangement joins TRBV11-3 to TRBJ2-7; 8 nucleotides line up with TRBD1. With 0 bases clipped from V and 2 bases from J, the junction kept 12 bases outside the gene matches. The V gene's germline CDR1 is SGHNT and CDR2 YENEEA. This CDR3 comprises 18 residues. CDR3 nucleotide sequence: TGTGCCAGCAGCTTAGATATTTTTCGGGACAGGCCAACCTACGAGCAGTACTTC. Amino acids: CASSLDIFRDRPTYEQYF.